These 28 T cell receptor beta chains were all obtained from the same sample, sequenced in a study of regulatory T cells in long-lasting Graves disease. Time point here: newly diagnosed GD, antithyroid drugs for less than 3 months. The TCR library was made from RNA that had been extracted from PBMCs in TRIzol. Arm-PCR with iRepertoire HTBI primers amplified the CDR3 regions for these TCR beta libraries. TCRdb re-analysed the multiplex PCR reads in MiXCR, keeping a single row per CDR3 protein. The sample holds around 450,000 distinct CDR3 sequences, over 12% seen once. Another study also made use of these data, one on T cells in Graves' hyperthyroidism and ophthalmopathy.

The sequences come from peripheral blood mononuclear cells (PBMCs), collected at new diagnosis, from a patient treated with antithyroid drugs. The receptors derive from a woman aged 40 to 50 with Graves disease.

This clonotype was seen at least ten times. The rearrangement uses TRBV12-3 or TRBV12-4 and TRBJ2-1; tentatively, D is TRBD2 (6 bases). Trimming removed 5 bases at V and 6 bases at J, with 14 bases between. The CDR3 totals 14 residues. The DNA of the CDR3 is TGTGCCAGCAGTCCGCGGGACCCGAGCAATGAGCAGTTCTTC. The encoded protein is CASSPRDPSNEQFF.

There are a few counts of this clonotype. The chain joins TRBV7-9 to TRBJ2-1; D unresolved. This CDR3 has 14 residues. V gave up 0 bases and J gave up 4 bases, with 7 bases separating them. Germline CDR1 reads SEHNR; CDR2 reads FQNEAQ (reference sequence). The CDR3 region has the DNA TGTGCCAGCAGCTTAGCGTGGCTATACAATGAGCAGTTCTTC. Its translation: CASSLAWLYNEQFF.

This clonotype was seen many times. The rearrangement uses TRBV10-3 and TRBJ2-5, with D perhaps given as TRBD1 or TRBD2 (5 bases each). The CDR3 runs to 15 residues. V gave up 10 bases and J gave up 3 bases, with 21 bases separating them. The germline V gene encodes CDR1 ENHRY and CDR2 SYGVKD. CDR3 sequence reads: CASQRDDMLKETQYF. The CDR3 bases are TGTGCCAGCCAGAGGGACGATATGCTGAAAGAGACCCAGTACTTC.

This clonotype has ten or more counts. This sequence joins TRBV24-1 and TRBJ2-3; unclear D gene. Trimming stripped 2 bases from V and 4 bases from J, with 18 bases between. Germline assignment: CDR1 KGHDR and CDR2 SFDVKD. The CDR3 covers 17 residues. Written as DNA, the CDR3 is TGTGCCACCAGTGATTCTCGACTCGGACGAGCTTCAGATACGCAGTATTTT. This codes for CATSDSRLGRASDTQYF.

Ten or more counts support this clonotype. The rearrangement links TRBV7-9 to TRBJ1-1; D remains unclear. CDR1 is SEHNR, CDR2 FQNEAQ, per germline (reference sequence). The CDR3 consists of 15 residues. With 1 base removed from V and 6 bases from J, the gap between germline ends came to 15 bases. CDR3 protein: CASSLEGFEGAEAFF. CDR3 DNA: TGTGCCAGCAGCTTAGAAGGGTTCGAAGGCGCTGAAGCTTTCTTT.

This clonotype was found a few times. A much larger clone lies one base from this, so it may be a read error. The rearrangement uses TRBV2 and TRBJ2-1, with D unclear. V gave up 7 bases and J gave up 8 bases, with 9 bases separating them. Germline-derived CDR1 and CDR2 are SNHLY and FYNNEI. The CDR3 sequence is 11 residues long. The chain's CDR3 is CASKLGHEQFF. The CDR3 nucleotides read TGTGCCAGCAAACTTGGTCATGAGCAGTTCTTC.

This clonotype was counted only a few times. The chain recombines TRBV5-1 with TRBJ2-6; D gene uncertain. Trimming shortened V by 5 bases and J by 4 bases, and 7 bases separated the two germline ends. The CDR3 has 13 amino acids. Germline V lookup: CDR1 SGHRS, CDR2 YFSETQ. Here the CDR3 reads CASRPEGANVLTF. The CDR3 DNA sequence: TGCGCCAGCAGGCCGGAAGGGGCCAACGTCCTGACTTTC. Full variable domain (outside the CDR3, taken from reference TRBV5-1 and TRBJ2-6): KAGVTQTPRYLIKTRGQQVTLSCSPISGHRSVSWYQQTPGQGLQFLFEYFSETQRNKGNFPGRFSGRQFSNSRSEMNVSTLELGDSALYLCASRPEGANVLTFGAGSRLTVL.

This clonotype was detected many times. V is TRBV12-3 or TRBV12-4 and J is TRBJ2-3; possible D gene TRBD2, 5 bases. With 7 bases removed from V and 4 bases from J, the gap between germline ends came to 15 bases. This CDR3 region has 14 residues. The CDR3 sequence is CASTIGETADTQYF. The CDR3, as DNA: TGTGCCAGCACTATCGGGGAAACGGCAGATACGCAGTATTTT.

This chain links TRBV20-1 with TRBJ1-1; possibly TRBD1 for D (5 bases). CDR1 and CDR2 (germline): DFQATT, SNEGSKA (reference sequence). The CDR3 is 13 residues long. V lost 6 bases to trimming and J lost 1 base, with 12 bases between them. The CDR3 sequence: CSAQHQGNTEAFF. The CDR3, as DNA: TGCAGTGCCCAGCACCAGGGGAACACTGAAGCTTTCTTT.

This clonotype was picked up a small number of times. This chain links TRBV6-5 with TRBJ2-1, with D perhaps matching TRBD2 (6 bases). CDR1 and CDR2 (germline): MNHEY, SVGAGI. The CDR3 loop spans 14 amino acids. Trimming removed 4 bases from V and 7 bases from J, with 14 bases in between. CDR3 nucleotide sequence: TGTGCCAGCAGTTGGACTCGTCGGGGGAATGAGCAGTTCTTC. As protein: CASSWTRRGNEQFF.

This clonotype was picked up one time. The chain joins TRBV4-1 to TRBJ1-6; no reliable D call. This CDR3 comprises 14 residues. The ends were cut back, 0 bases at V and 9 bases at J, with 9 bases in the middle. The germline V gene encodes CDR1 MGHRA and CDR2 YSYEKL. The CDR3 region is CASSQDGRVSPLHF. The CDR3 DNA follows: TGCGCCAGCAGCCAAGATGGTAGGGTTTCACCCCTCCACTTT.

The sample holds a few counts of this clonotype. The gene calls are TRBV5-4 and TRBJ2-5; 10 bases align to TRBD1. V dropped 2 bases and J dropped 11; count of bases not matched to a gene: 12. CDR3 size: 15 residues. Germline V gene sequence: CDR1 SGHNT, CDR2 YYREEE (reference sequence). The CDR3 DNA reads as TGTGCCAGCAGCTTTCAGGACAGGGGGACGACGGAGCAGTACTTC. It encodes CASSFQDRGTTEQYF.

Comment on this clonotype: One end of the junction varies from germline; a read error may be responsible. The V call is TRBV12-3 or TRBV12-4, the J call TRBJ1-1; D is unclear. CDR3 length: 12 residues. The CDR3 bases are TGTGCCGGCAGTTTAGGTGCGACTGAAGCTTTCTTT. Its translation: CAGSLGATEAFF.

This clonotype has a count of ten or more. The V and J genes are TRBV7-8 and TRBJ2-1; TRBD2 matches 13 bases. This CDR3 region has 14 residues. Germline CDR1 SGHVS, CDR2 FQNEAQ. The V segment lost 4 bases and the J segment 8 bases; nucleotides outside the gene matches: 2. CDR3 DNA sequence: TGTGCCAGCAGCTCGGGACTAGCGGGATATGAGCAGTTCTTC. Its translation: CASSSGLAGYEQFF.

The chain employs TRBV7-9 and TRBJ1-4, with D unresolved. The CDR3 runs 15 residues. The germline gives CDR1 SEHNR, CDR2 FQNEAQ (reference sequence). V was cut by 1 base and J by 3 bases, with 9 bases left in between. The CDR3 sequence is CASSLDTAPNEKLFF. The CDR3 coding sequence is TGTGCCAGCAGCTTAGACACAGCCCCTAATGAAAAACTGTTTTTT.

This chain connects TRBV7-9 to TRBJ2-5, with 8 nucleotides matching TRBD2. CDR1 is SEHNR, CDR2 FQNEAQ, per germline (reference sequence). Trimming took 3 bases from V and 3 from J; bases not matched to a gene: 9. The CDR3 loop spans 16 amino acids. The CDR3 here is CASSFHVTSGKETQYF. CDR3 nucleotide sequence: TGTGCCAGCAGCTTCCACGTCACTAGCGGTAAAGAGACCCAGTACTTC. Filled out from reference TRBV7-9 and TRBJ2-5, the complete variable domain reads DTGVSQNPRHKITKRGQNVTFRCDPISEHNRLYWYRQTLGQGPEFLTYFQNEAQLEKSRLLSDRFSAERPKGSFSTLEIQRTEQGDSAMYLCASSFHVTSGKETQYFGPGTRLLVL.

The CDR3 bases are TGTGCCAGCAGCTTAACCGGCAGGAACGAGCAGTACTTC. Translation: CASSLTGRNEQYF. The chain carries TRBV7-3 and TRBJ2-7; no firm D call. CDR3 length: 13 amino acids. Germline loops: CDR1 SGHTA, CDR2 FQGTGA. V lost 0 bases to trimming and J lost 5 bases, with 8 bases between them.

In this sample, this clonotype turned up many times. The rearrangement joins TRBV28 to TRBJ2-7; tentative D call: TRBD1 (7 bases). The CDR3 is 16 amino acids. Germline loops: CDR1 MDHEN, CDR2 SYDVKM. Trimming took off 5 bases at V and 2 bases at J, with 19 bases between the two ends. This CDR3 is CASSARSGGQAYEQYF. The DNA for the CDR3 is TGTGCCAGCAGTGCACGTTCAGGGGGGCAGGCCTACGAGCAGTACTTC. Using reference TRBV28 and TRBJ2-7 for the parts outside the CDR3, the full variable domain is DVKVTQSSRYLVKRTGEKVFLECVQDMDHENMFWYRQDPGLGLRLIYFSYDVKMKEKGDIPEGYSVSREKKERFSLILESASTNQTSMYLCASSARSGGQAYEQYFGPGTRLTVT.

This clonotype has a count of ten or more. This rearrangement joins TRBV18 to TRBJ1-1, with 7 bases lining up with TRBD1. CDR1 and CDR2 from the germline V gene are KGHSH and LQKENI. Trimming cost V 8 bases and J 1 base; bases outside gene matches: 4. The CDR3 spans 13 residues. The DNA of the CDR3 is TGTGCCAGCCGCGACAGGGAGAACACTGAAGCTTTCTTT. This encodes CASRDRENTEAFF.

The chain employs TRBV7-6 and TRBJ1-6; the match to TRBD1 covers 8 bases. This CDR3 contains 15 residues. Germline trimming cut 5 bases from V and 6 bases from J; bases unmatched to any gene: 6. The germline gives CDR1 SGHVS, CDR2 FNYEAQ. The CDR3 reads CASSEGDRFNSPLHF. In DNA, the CDR3 is TGTGCCAGCAGCGAAGGGGACAGGTTTAATTCACCCCTCCACTTT.

This clonotype occurred many times. The chain has TRBV30 and TRBJ2-2; 10 bases match TRBD2. The V and J ends lost 2 bases and 5 bases, in that order; junction bases with no gene match: 5. The CDR3 runs to 15 residues. Germline assignment: CDR1 GTSNPN and CDR2 SVGIG (reference sequence). CDR3 amino acids: CAWSRTSGITGELFF. The CDR3 nucleotides are TGTGCCTGGAGTCGAACTAGCGGGATTACCGGGGAGCTGTTTTTT.

This clonotype was seen at least ten times. The chain links TRBV7-2 to TRBJ1-5; 12 bases align to TRBD1. The V gene's germline CDR1 is SGHTA and CDR2 FQGNSA. This CDR3 contains 17 residues. The V and J ends lost 1 base and 5 bases, in that order; junction bases with no gene match: 6. Here the CDR3 reads CASSLVGTGGSDQPQHF. CDR3 DNA sequence: TGTGCCAGCAGCTTAGTCGGGACAGGGGGCTCAGATCAGCCCCAGCATTTT.

Worth noting for this clonotype: This sequence is one base from a far larger clone and is likely a read error. CDR3 sequence reads: CASSLGPGQGSPYEQFF. The CDR3 nucleotides read TGTGCCAGCAGCTTAGGCCCGGGACAGGGGTCTCCCTACGAGCAGTTCTTC. The V gene is TRBV11-2, the J gene TRBJ2-1, with 10 bases that match TRBD1. CDR1 is SGHAT and CDR2 is FQNNGV in the germline V gene. CDR3 length: 17 amino acids. After removal of 1 base from V and 10 bases from J, the junction contained 13 bases not matched to a gene.

Ten or more counts support this clonotype. The rearrangement joins TRBV29-1 to TRBJ1-2, with 7 bases that match TRBD1. Germline V gene lookup returns CDR1 SQVTM and CDR2 ANQGSEA. This CDR3 contains 13 residues. J gave up 8 bases and V 0 bases, and 6 bases lay outside the gene matches. This chain's CDR3 is CSVEDRTGAGYTF. The CDR3, as DNA: TGCAGCGTTGAAGACAGGACAGGCGCCGGCTACACCTTC.

The chain uses TRBV27 and TRBJ1-6; D unclear. CDR1 is MNHEY, CDR2 SMNVEV, per germline (reference sequence). This CDR3 has 14 amino acids. Between the trimmed V and J ends, which lost 1 base and 7 bases, there was a span of 8 bases. In nucleotides, the CDR3 is TGTGCCAGCAGTTTATGGGGAGGGAATTCACCCCTCCACTTT. Amino acid sequence: CASSLWGGNSPLHF.

At least ten counts were recorded for this clonotype. The genes are TRBV6-1 and TRBJ2-1; unclear D gene. Trimming took off 6 bases at V and 0 bases at J, with 15 bases between the two ends. This CDR3 has 16 amino acids. Germline V lookup: CDR1 MNHNS, CDR2 SASEGT. In DNA form, the CDR3 reads TGTGCCAGCAGCCTCGGATACTCAAGCTCCTACAATGAGCAGTTCTTC. Protein sequence: CASSLGYSSSYNEQFF.

This clonotype was seen repeatedly, ten times or more. The rearrangement joins TRBV24-1 to TRBJ2-3; the match to TRBD2 covers 10 bases. Germline CDR1 is KGHDR and CDR2 is SFDVKD. This CDR3 contains 16 residues. J lost 0 bases, V lost 4 bases, and 3 bases had no gene match. The CDR3 loop reads CATSDPGLASTDTQYF. The CDR3 DNA reads TGTGCCACCAGTGACCCGGGACTAGCGAGCACAGATACGCAGTATTTT.

This clonotype was counted ten times or more. The V gene is TRBV5-6, the J gene TRBJ2-3, with 7 bases identical to TRBD1. CDR3 length equals 16 residues. V was clipped by 1 base and J by 0 bases; unmatched bases: 5. Per germline, CDR1 SGHDT and CDR2 YYEEEE. The CDR3 loop reads CASSLLYRGSTDTQYF. In nucleotides, the CDR3 is TGTGCCAGCAGCTTGCTGTACAGGGGTAGCACAGATACGCAGTATTTT.